A selection of T cell receptor beta chains follows, all from one sample in a study of blood T cell repertoires in COVID-19. Here immunoSEQ multiplex PCR was the method, and the copy in TCRdb shows in-frame clones only, minus some. Seen here are approximately 210,000 clones, 80% to 90% observed once, and the top ten hold more than 0.7%. The material sequenced was peripheral blood. These receptors all come from an older woman with acute or convalescent COVID-19. CDR3s include the opening cysteine and the closing phenylalanine or tryptophan. Fields, in order: J gene, D gene, V gene, clone size, CDR3 DNA, CDR3 protein. A D gene is named only where the DNA matches it firmly. Not all rows give a size; the values are once, few, many and, for expanded clones, a class.

j_call: TRBJ1-4
d_call: -
v_call: TRBV2
clone_size: few
cdr3_nt: TGTGCCAGCGGACTGGCCCGGGAGGAAAAACTGTTTTTT
cdr3_aa: CASGLAREEKLFF

j_call: TRBJ2-3
d_call: TRBD1
v_call: TRBV6-2/TRBV6-3
clone_size: -
cdr3_nt: TGTGCCAGCAGTACTTACAGGGGCGGGACAGATACGCAGTATTTT
cdr3_aa: CASSTYRGGTDTQYF

j_call: TRBJ2-7
d_call: TRBD2
v_call: TRBV11-3
clone_size: -
cdr3_nt: TGTGCCAGCAGCGCCGGGACTAGCGGTTCCTACGAGCAGTACTTC
cdr3_aa: CASSAGTSGSYEQYF

j_call: TRBJ2-7
d_call: -
v_call: TRBV28
clone_size: -
cdr3_nt: TGTGCCAGCAGTTTGATACAGGGATCCAGGGACGAGCAGTACTTC
cdr3_aa: CASSLIQGSRDEQYF

j_call: TRBJ2-1
d_call: TRBD2
v_call: TRBV19
clone_size: -
cdr3_nt: TGTGCCACTTCGGGACTAGCGCAATACAATGAGCAGTTCTTC
cdr3_aa: CATSGLAQYNEQFF

j_call: TRBJ1-2
d_call: TRBD1
v_call: TRBV5-6
clone_size: once
cdr3_nt: TGTGCCAGCAGCCTACGGACAGGGGGTGGCTACACCTTC
cdr3_aa: CASSLRTGGGYTF

j_call: TRBJ1-5
d_call: -
v_call: TRBV10-3
clone_size: once
cdr3_nt: TGTGCCATCAGTGAGTCGAAATTGTCAGGGCTGGGTCAGCCCCAGCATTTT
cdr3_aa: CAISESKLSGLGQPQHF

j_call: TRBJ1-2
d_call: -
v_call: TRBV27
clone_size: -
cdr3_nt: TGTGCCAGCAGTCAATCCATCTACGGGAGCTATGGCTACACCTTC
cdr3_aa: CASSQSIYGSYGYTF

j_call: TRBJ2-3
d_call: -
v_call: TRBV5-8
clone_size: -
cdr3_nt: TGTGCCAGCAGCCCTGGGCGAAGCCCCTCAGGCGCAGATACGCAGTATTTT
cdr3_aa: CASSPGRSPSGADTQYF

j_call: TRBJ2-1
d_call: TRBD2
v_call: TRBV11-1
clone_size: -
cdr3_nt: TGTGCCAGCAAAGCGGGGGCCTTAAATGAGCAGTTCTTC
cdr3_aa: CASKAGALNEQFF